This T cell receptor (beta chain) was identified in a study of OX40 agonist ivuxolimab in advanced cancers. With respect to the entire study: The costimulatory receptor OX40 (CD134) was targeted by ivuxolimab, a fully human IgG2 agonistic monoclonal antibody. Intravenous ivuxolimab was administered to patients every 2 weeks at six dose levels: 0.01, 0.1, 0.3, 1.5, 3 and 10 mg/kg. Among the approximately 50 dose-escalation patients, about 19 had hepatocellular carcinoma, approximately 15 melanoma, 9 renal cell carcinoma and 9 head and neck cancer. The dose-escalation cohort was approximately 83% male with a mean age of 60 years, ranging from roughly 23 to 90. Prior anti-PD-1, anti-PD-L1 or anti-CTLA-4 therapy was permitted, and 30% to 50% of dose-escalation patients had received checkpoint inhibitors. Partial responses occurred in three dose-escalation patients: two with cutaneous melanoma and one with hepatocellular carcinoma. Peripheral TCRbeta sequencing was intended to test whether TCR sequence diversity was altered and clonal T-cell expansion was caused by ivuxolimab. The paper covers the monotherapy dose-escalation part of the phase I ivuxolimab trial, which included N = 52 patients.

The investigation overall reported the following: In the 0.1-3.0 mg/kg groups, partial responders had among the lowest normalized peripheral clonal expansion, particularly in CD8+ T cells. At doses of 0.1 to 3.0 mg/kg, clonal expansion of both CD4+ and CD8+ T cells in blood was seen between baseline and week 6. Antigen specificity was not determined for the clonally expanded peripheral T cells. After ivuxolimab, expanded clones were on average more numerous among CD8+ T cells than among CD4+ T cells. Low levels of normalized T-cell clonal expansion were also seen in some patients who did not respond.

Patients with autoimmune disease history or receiving systemic immunosuppression were excluded from the trial. In every dose cohort, peripheral blood was drawn for TCR sequencing at baseline, cycle 4 day 1, and cycle 7 day 1. The samples were taken from a phase I, first-in-human, multicenter, open-label dose-escalation trial of ivuxolimab. Adults with locally advanced or metastatic melanoma, renal cell carcinoma, hepatocellular carcinoma or head and neck squamous cell carcinoma were enrolled in the trial. Before TCR sequencing, CD4+ and CD8+ T cells were separately sorted from peripheral blood. On this clone: This receptor's antigen is unknown. No much larger clone exists at a distance of one base, and base qualities are not known.

The CDR3 contains 14 residues, cysteine and phenylalanine counted. The entry retains the CDR3 DNA only, 42 bases that are in frame from base 1. Cut back by 1 base and 8 bases, the V and J ends lie 14 bases apart. Per the germline V gene, SGHVS is the CDR1 and FQNEAQ is the CDR2. For sequencing of the TCRbeta CDR3 region, genomic DNA was extracted from the sorted cells. TCRbeta CDR3 regions were sequenced using the immunoSEQ Assay. In its TCRdb copy, this immuneACCESS table keeps in-frame sequences only and misses some clones. Where compared with another copy, unresolved V genes explain less than half of these, and the others have no known cause. The sample data list tens of thousands of clones, and 88% of these were observed just once. Together, the top ten hold roughly 0.66% of the sample.

Sequencing was performed on CD4+ or CD8+ T cells sorted from blood, taken in a trial of the OX40 agonist ivuxolimab. The chain uses TRBV7-8 and TRBJ1-1, with TRBD1 as a weak D call on 6 bases. The receptor was isolated from an adult with an advanced solid tumor such as melanoma, head and neck, liver or kidney cancer. The CDR3 protein: CASSLGGRGTEAFF. The DNA is as follows: TGTGCCAGCAGCTTAGGGGGGCGGGGGACAGAAGCTTTCTTT.